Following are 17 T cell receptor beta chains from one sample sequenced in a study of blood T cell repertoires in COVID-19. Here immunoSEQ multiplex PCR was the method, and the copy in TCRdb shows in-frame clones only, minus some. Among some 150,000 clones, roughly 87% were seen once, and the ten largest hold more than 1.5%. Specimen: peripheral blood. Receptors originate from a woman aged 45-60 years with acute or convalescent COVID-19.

As DNA, the CDR3 is TGCGCCAGCAGTTTTTCGGGACAGGGGGCGGAAGAGCAGTACTTC. Translating it yields CASSFSGQGAEEQYF. V usage is TRBV5-1 and J usage is TRBJ2-7, with 12 bases aligning to TRBD1. V shed 5 bases and J 7 bases; nucleotides not matched to a gene: 10. The CDR3 loop spans 15 amino acids. Germline assignment: CDR1 SGHRS and CDR2 YFSETQ.

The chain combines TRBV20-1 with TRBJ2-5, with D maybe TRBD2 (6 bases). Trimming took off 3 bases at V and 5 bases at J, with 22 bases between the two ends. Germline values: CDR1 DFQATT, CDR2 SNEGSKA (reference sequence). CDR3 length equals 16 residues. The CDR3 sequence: CSASSWGIGGIETQYF. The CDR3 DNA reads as TGCAGTGCTAGTAGCTGGGGGATAGGCGGGATTGAGACCCAGTACTTC.

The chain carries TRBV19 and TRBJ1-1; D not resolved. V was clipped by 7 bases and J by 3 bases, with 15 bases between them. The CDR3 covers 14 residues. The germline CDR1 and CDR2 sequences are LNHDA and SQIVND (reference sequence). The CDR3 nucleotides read TGTGCCAGTACCGCGGCCCCATGGGACACTGAAGCTTTCTTT. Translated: CASTAAPWDTEAFF. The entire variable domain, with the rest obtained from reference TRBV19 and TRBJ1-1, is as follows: DGGITQSPKYLFRKEGQNVTLSCEQNLNHDAMYWYRQDPGQGLRLIYYSQIVNDFQKGDIAEGYSVSREKKESFPLTVTSAQKNPTAFYLCASTAAPWDTEAFFGQGTRLTVV.

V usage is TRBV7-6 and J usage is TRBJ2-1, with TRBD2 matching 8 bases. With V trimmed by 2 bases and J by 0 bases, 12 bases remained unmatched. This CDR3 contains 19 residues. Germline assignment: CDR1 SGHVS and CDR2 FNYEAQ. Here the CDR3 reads CASSLRRPSGSYSYNEQFF. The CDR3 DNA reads TGTGCCAGCAGCTTAAGGAGACCTAGCGGGTCATACTCCTACAATGAGCAGTTCTTC.

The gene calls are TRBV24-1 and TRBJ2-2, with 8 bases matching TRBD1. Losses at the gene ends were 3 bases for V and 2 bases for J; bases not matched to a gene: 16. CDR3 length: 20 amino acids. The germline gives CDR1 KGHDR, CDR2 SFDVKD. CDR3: CATSDARKQQGGNNTGELFF. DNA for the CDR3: TGTGCCACCAGTGATGCAAGGAAACAACAGGGGGGTAACAACACCGGGGAGCTGTTTTTT.

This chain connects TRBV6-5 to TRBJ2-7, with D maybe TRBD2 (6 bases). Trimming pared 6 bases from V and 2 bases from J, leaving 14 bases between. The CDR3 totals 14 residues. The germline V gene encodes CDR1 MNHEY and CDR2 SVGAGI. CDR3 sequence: CASSRTNPPYEQYF. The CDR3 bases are TGTGCCAGCAGCCGGACTAACCCACCCTACGAGCAGTACTTC.

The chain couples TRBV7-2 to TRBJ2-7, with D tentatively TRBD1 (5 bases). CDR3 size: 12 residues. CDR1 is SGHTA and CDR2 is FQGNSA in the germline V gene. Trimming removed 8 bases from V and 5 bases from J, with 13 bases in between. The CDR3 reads CASGQQGNEQYF. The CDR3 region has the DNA TGTGCCAGCGGTCAGCAGGGAAACGAGCAGTACTTC.

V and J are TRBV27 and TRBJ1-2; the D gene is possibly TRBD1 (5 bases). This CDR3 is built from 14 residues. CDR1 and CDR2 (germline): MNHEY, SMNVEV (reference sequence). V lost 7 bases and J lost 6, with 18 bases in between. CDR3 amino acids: CASTSPGGIHGYTF. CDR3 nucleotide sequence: TGTGCCAGCACCTCGCCCGGGGGTATTCATGGCTACACCTTC.

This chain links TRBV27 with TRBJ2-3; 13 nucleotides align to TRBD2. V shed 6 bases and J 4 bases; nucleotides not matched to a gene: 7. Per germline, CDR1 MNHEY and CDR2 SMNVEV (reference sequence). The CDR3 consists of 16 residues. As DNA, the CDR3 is TGTGCCAGCAGGCAGGGACTAGCGGGGACATCAGATACGCAGTATTTT. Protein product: CASRQGLAGTSDTQYF.

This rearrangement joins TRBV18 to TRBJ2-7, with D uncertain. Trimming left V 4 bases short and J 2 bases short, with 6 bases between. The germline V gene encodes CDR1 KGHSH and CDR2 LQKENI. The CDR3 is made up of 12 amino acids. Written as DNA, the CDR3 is TGTGCCAGCTCACAACTTCCCTACGAGCAGTACTTC. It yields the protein CASSQLPYEQYF.

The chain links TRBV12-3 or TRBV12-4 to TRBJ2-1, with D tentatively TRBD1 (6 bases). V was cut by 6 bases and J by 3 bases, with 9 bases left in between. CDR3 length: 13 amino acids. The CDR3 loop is CASRQGHYNEQFF. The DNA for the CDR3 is TGTGCCAGCAGACAGGGACACTACAATGAGCAGTTCTTC.

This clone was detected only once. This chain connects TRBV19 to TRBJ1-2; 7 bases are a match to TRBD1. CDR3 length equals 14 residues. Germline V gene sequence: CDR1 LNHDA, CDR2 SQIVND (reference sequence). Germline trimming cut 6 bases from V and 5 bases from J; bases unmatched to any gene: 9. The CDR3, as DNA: TGTGCCAGTAGGGGTCGACAGGGTTGGTATGGCTACACCTTC. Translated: CASRGRQGWYGYTF.

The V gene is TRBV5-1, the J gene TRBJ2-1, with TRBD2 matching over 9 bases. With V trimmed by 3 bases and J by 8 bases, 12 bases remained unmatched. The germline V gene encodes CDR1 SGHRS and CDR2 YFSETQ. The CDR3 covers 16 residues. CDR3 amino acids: CASSSVAVAGVHEQFF. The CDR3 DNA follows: TGCGCCAGCAGCTCGGTCGCGGTAGCGGGAGTGCATGAGCAGTTCTTC.

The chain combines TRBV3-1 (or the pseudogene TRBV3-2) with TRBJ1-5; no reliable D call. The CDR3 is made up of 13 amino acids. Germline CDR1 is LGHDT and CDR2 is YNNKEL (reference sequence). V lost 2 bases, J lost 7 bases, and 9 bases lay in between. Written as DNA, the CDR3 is TGTGCCAGCAGCCAACAAGCGGGGCAGCCCCAGCATTTT. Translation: CASSQQAGQPQHF.

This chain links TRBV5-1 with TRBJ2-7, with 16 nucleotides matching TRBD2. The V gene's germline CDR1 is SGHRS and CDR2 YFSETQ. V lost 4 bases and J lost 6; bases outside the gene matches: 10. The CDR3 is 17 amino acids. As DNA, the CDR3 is TGCGCCAGCAGCACCTCCGGGACTAGCGGGGGGGATGGCGAGCAGTACTTC. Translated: CASSTSGTSGGDGEQYF.

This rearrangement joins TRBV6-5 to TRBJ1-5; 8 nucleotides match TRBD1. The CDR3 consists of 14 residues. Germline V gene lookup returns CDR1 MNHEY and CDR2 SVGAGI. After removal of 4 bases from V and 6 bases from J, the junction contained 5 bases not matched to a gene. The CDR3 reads CASSFGQGIQPQHF. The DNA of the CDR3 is TGTGCCAGCAGTTTCGGACAGGGCATTCAGCCCCAGCATTTT.

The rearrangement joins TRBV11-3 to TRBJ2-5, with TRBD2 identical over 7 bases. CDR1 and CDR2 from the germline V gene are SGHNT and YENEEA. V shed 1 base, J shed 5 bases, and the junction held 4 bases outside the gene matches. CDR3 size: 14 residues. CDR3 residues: CASSLVGGGETQYF. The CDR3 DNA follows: TGTGCCAGCAGCTTAGTCGGGGGAGGGGAGACCCAGTACTTC.